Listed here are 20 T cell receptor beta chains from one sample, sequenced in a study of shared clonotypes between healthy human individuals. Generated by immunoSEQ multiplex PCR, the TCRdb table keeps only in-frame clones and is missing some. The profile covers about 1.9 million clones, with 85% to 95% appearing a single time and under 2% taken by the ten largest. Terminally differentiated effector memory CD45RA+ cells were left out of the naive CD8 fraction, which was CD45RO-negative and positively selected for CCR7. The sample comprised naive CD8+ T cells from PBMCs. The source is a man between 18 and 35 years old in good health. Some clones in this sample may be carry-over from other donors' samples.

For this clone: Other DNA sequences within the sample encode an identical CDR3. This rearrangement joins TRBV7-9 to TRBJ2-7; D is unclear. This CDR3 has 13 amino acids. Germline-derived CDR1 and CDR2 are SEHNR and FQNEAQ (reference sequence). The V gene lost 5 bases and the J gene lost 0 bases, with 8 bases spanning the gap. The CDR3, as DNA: TGTGCCAGCAGCGGTGGCAGCTCCTACGAGCAGTACTTC. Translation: CASSGGSSYEQYF.

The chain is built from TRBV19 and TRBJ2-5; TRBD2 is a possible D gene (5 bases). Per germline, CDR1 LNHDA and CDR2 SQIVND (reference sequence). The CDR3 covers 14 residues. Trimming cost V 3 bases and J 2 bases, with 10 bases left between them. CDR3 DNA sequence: TGTGCCAGTAGTATGGAGCGGAGACAAGAGACCCAGTACTTC. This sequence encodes CASSMERRQETQYF.

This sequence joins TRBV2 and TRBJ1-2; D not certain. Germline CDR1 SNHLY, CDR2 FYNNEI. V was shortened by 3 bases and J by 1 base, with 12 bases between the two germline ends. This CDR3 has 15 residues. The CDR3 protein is CASSEVWDRNYGYTF. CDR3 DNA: TGTGCCAGCAGTGAGGTATGGGATCGTAACTATGGCTACACCTTC.

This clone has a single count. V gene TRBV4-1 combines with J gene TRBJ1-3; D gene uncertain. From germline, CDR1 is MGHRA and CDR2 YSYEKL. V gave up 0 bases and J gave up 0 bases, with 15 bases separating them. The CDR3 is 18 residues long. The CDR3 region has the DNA TGCGCCAGCAGCCAAGATCTGGTTGCGCGGCTCTCTGGAAACACCATATATTTT. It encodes CASSQDLVARLSGNTIYF.

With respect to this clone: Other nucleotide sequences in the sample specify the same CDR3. The CDR3 coding sequence is TGTGCCATCAGTGAGGGACTAGCTTACGAGCAGTACTTC. It translates to CAISEGLAYEQYF. The chain joins TRBV10-3 to TRBJ2-7, with TRBD2 matching over 8 bases. V shed 2 bases, J shed 4 bases, and the junction held 1 base outside the gene matches. Looked up from germline, CDR1 is ENHRY and CDR2 is SYGVKD. The CDR3 spans 13 residues.

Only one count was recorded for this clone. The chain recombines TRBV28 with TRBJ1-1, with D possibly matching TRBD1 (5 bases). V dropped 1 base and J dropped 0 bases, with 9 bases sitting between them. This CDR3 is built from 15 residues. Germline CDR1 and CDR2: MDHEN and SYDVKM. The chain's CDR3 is CASSLFPGLNTEAFF. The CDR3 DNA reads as TGTGCCAGCAGTTTATTCCCGGGGCTGAACACTGAAGCTTTCTTT.

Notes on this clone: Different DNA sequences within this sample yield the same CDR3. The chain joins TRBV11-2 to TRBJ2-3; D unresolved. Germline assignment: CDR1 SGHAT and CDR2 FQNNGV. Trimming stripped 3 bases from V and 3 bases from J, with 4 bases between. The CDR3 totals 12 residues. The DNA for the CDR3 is TGTGCCAGCAGCTTGGGAACAGATACGCAGTATTTT. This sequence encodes CASSLGTDTQYF.

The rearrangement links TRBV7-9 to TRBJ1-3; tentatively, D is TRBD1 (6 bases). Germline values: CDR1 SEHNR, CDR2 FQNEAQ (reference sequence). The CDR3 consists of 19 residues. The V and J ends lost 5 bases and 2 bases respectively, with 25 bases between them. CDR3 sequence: CASSPTLDAGARAGNTIYF. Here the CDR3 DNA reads TGTGCCAGCAGCCCAACATTGGATGCAGGGGCTCGGGCTGGAAACACCATATATTTT.

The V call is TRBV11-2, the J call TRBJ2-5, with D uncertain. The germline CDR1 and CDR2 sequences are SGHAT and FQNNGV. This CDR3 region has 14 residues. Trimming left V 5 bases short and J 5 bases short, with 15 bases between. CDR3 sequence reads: CASSLFRPGETQYF. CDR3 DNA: TGTGCCAGCAGCCTCTTTCGACCGGGCGAGACCCAGTACTTC.

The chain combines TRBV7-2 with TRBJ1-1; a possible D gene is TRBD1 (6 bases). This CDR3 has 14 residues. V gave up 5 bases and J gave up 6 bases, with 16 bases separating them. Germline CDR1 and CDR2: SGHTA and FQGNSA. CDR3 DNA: TGTGCCAGCAGCCCTTCGACAGGAGCCCCTGAAGCTTTCTTT. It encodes CASSPSTGAPEAFF.

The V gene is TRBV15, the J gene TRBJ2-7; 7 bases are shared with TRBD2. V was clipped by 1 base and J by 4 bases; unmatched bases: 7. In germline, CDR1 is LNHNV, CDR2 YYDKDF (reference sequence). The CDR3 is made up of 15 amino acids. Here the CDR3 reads CATSRGEGLGYEQYF. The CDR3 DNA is TGTGCCACCAGCAGAGGGGAGGGGCTAGGATACGAGCAGTACTTC.

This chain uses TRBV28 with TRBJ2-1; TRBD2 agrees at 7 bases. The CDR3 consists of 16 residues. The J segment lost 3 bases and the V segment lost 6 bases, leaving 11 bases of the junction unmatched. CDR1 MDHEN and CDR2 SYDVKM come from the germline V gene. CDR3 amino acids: CASSPPGSGVYNEQFF. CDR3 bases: TGTGCCAGCAGCCCTCCGGGGAGCGGGGTCTACAATGAGCAGTTCTTC. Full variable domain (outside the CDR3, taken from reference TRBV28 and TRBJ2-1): DVKVTQSSRYLVKRTGEKVFLECVQDMDHENMFWYRQDPGLGLRLIYFSYDVKMKEKGDIPEGYSVSREKKERFSLILESASTNQTSMYLCASSPPGSGVYNEQFFGPGTRLTVL.

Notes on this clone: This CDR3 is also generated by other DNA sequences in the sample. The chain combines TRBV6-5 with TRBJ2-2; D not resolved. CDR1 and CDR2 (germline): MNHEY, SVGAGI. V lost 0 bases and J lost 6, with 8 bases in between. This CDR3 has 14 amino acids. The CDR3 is CASSYSTEAGELFF. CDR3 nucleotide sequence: TGTGCCAGCAGTTACTCGACCGAGGCCGGGGAGCTGTTTTTT.

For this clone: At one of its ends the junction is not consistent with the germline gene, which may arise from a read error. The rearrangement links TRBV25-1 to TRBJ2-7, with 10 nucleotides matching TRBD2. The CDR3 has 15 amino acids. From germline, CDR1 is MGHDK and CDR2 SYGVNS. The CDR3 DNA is TGTGCCGGCAGTGCGGGACTAGCGAGCTCCTACGAGCAGTACTTC. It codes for CAGSAGLASSYEQYF.

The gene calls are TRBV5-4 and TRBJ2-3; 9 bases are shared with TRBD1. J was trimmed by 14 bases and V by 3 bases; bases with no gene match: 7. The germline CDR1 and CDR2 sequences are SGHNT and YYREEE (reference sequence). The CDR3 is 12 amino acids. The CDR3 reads CASSSGDRVGYF. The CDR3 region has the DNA TGTGCCAGCAGCTCGGGGGACAGGGTGGGGTATTTT.

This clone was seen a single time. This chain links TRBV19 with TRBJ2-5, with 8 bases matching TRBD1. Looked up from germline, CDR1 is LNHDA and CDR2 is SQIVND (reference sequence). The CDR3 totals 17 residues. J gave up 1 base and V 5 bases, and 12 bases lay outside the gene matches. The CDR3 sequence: CASSVTGGFPFQETQYF. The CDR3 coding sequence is TGTGCCAGTAGTGTAACAGGGGGGTTCCCCTTCCAAGAGACCCAGTACTTC.

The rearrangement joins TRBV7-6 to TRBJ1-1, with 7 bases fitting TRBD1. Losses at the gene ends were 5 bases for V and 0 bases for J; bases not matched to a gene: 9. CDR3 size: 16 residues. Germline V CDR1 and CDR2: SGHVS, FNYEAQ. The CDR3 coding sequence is TGTGCCAGCAGCCTTACCACGGGACAGATGAACACTGAAGCTTTCTTT. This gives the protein CASSLTTGQMNTEAFF.

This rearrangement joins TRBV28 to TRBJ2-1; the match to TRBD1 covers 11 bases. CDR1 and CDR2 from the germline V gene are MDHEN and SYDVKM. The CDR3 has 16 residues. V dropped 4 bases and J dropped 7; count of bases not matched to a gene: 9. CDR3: CASSWRTGGLGNEQFF. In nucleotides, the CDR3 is TGTGCCAGCAGTTGGAGGACAGGGGGCTTGGGTAATGAGCAGTTCTTC.

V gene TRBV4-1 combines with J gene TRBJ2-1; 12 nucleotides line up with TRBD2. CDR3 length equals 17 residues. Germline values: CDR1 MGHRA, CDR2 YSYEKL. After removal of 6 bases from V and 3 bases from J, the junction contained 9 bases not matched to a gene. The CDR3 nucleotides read TGCGCCAGCAGGCAGACCCCGACTAGCGGGAGCTACAATGAGCAGTTCTTC. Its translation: CASRQTPTSGSYNEQFF.

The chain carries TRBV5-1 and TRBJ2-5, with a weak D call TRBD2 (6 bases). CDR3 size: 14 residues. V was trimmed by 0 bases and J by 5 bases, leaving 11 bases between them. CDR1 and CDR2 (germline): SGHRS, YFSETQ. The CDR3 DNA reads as TGCGCCAGCAGCTTGGTGGAGGGCGGCGAGACCCAGTACTTC. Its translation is CASSLVEGGETQYF.